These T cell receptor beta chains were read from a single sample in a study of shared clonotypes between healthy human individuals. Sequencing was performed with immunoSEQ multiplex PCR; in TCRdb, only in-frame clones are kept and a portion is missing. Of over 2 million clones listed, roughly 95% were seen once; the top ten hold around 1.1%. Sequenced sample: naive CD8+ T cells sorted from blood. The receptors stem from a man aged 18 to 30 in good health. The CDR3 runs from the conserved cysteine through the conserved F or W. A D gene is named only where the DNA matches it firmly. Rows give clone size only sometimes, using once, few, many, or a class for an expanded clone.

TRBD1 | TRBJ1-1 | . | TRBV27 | TGTGCCAGCAGTTTGTCTGGGACAGTTGAAGCTTTCTTT | CASSLSGTVEAFF
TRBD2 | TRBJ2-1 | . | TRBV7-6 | TGTGCCAGCAGCCTACTAGCGGGGTATGGTGGTGAGCAGTTCTTC | CASSLLAGYGGEQFF
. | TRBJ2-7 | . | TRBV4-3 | TGCGCCAGCAGCCAAGACGCGGAGGCCAGCTCCTACGAGCAGTACTTC | CASSQDAEASSYEQYF
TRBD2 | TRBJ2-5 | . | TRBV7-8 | TGTGCCAGCAGCCCAGACACGCTAGCGGATCAAGAGACCCAGTACTTC | CASSPDTLADQETQYF
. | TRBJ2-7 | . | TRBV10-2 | TGCGCCAGCAGTGAGTTTGGGACGGAAACCTACGAGCAGTACTTC | CASSEFGTETYEQYF
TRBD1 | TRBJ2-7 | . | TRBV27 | TGTGCCAGCAGTTTATTTCTGGGTTGGGACAGGGGGCCCAAACGGTACTTC | CASSLFLGWDRGPKRYF
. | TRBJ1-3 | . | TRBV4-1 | TGCGCCAGCAGCCAAGACCGACCAACCTCTGGAAACACCATATATTTT | CASSQDRPTSGNTIYF
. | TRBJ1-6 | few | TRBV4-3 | TGCGCCAGCAGCCAGGGGACAACACAGGAGTCCCATTCACCCCTCCACTTT | CASSQGTTQESHSPLHF
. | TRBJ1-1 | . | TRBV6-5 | TGTGCCAGCAGTGAAGCTTTCTTT | CASSEAFF
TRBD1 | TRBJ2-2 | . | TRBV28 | TGTGCCAGCAGTTTGGGGGACAGGGGGTTCGGGGAGCTGTTTTTT | CASSLGDRGFGELFF
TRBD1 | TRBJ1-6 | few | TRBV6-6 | TGTGCCAGCAGTAGACTCGGACAGGGGGCTAATTCACCCCTCCACTTT | CASSRLGQGANSPLHF
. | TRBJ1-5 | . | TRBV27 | TGTGCCAGCAGTTTAATCGGGGCCAATCAGCCCCAGCATTTT | CASSLIGANQPQHF
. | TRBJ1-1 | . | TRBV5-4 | TGTGCCAGCAGCTCTGCGGACGGGGGGAACGCTGAAGCTTTCTTT | CASSSADGGNAEAFF
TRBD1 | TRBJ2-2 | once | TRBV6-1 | TGTGCCAGCAGTGGGGGCCTAGGGACAGCCGGGGAGCTGTTTTTT | CASSGGLGTAGELFF
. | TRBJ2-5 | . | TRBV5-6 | TGTGCCAGCAGCCCGGCTAGCTTGGAGACCCAGTACTTC | CASSPASLETQYF
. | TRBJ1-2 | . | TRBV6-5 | TGTGCCAGCATCTCGTTGGGGGCTCCGTTCGATGGCTACACCTTC | CASISLGAPFDGYTF
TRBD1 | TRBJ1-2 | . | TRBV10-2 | TGCGCCAGCAGTGGGGACAGGGAAGAAGACTATGGCTACACCTTC | CASSGDREEDYGYTF
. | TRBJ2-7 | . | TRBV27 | TGTGCCAGCAGCCCCCGAGGCAGCCCCTACGAGCAGTACTTC | CASSPRGSPYEQYF
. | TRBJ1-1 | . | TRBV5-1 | TGCGCCAGCAGCGGAACTGGGGCCGAAGCTTTCTTT | CASSGTGAEAFF
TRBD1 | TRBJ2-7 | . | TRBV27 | TGTGCCAGCAGCCCGGGACAGGCCTACGAGCAGTACTTC | CASSPGQAYEQYF
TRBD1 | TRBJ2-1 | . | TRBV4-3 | TGCGCCAGCAGCTATGACAGGGACTCCTACAATGAGCAGTTCTTC | CASSYDRDSYNEQFF
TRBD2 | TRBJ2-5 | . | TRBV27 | TGTGCCAGCAGGGTAGCGGGAGAGGGGATGGGGACCCAGTACTTC | CASRVAGEGMGTQYF
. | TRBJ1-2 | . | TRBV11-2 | TGTGCCAGCAGTCTCCCTGGTATCCTCTATGTTGGCTACACCTTC | CASSLPGILYVGYTF
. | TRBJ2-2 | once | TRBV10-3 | TGTGCCACCGAGGTGGGTCGGAACACCGGGGAGCTGTTTTTT | CATEVGRNTGELFF
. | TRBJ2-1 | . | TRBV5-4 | TGTGCCAGCAGCTTGGACGACAGGCTAGTCTACAATGAGCAGTTCTTC | CASSLDDRLVYNEQFF
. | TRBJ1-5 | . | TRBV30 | TGTGCCTGGAGCGTTTTGGGGACGTTAGAGCCCCAGCATTTT | CAWSVLGTLEPQHF
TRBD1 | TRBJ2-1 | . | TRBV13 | TGTGCCAGCAGCCTCAGCGACAGGGCGTTATACAATGAGCAGTTCTTC | CASSLSDRALYNEQFF
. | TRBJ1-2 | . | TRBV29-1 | TGCAGCGTTGGCACAGGCCCGTCGGGCTACACCTTC | CSVGTGPSGYTF
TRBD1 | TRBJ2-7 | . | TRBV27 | TGTGCCAGCACCCCGTCACAGGGGCCGGTTCCCTACGAGCAGTACTTC | CASTPSQGPVPYEQYF
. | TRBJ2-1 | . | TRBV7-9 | TGTGCCAGCAGCAGAGACGTACCTGAGCAGTTCTTC | CASSRDVPEQFF
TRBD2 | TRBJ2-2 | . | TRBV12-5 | TGTGCTAGTGGTTTGCTAGCGGGAGCCCACGGGGAGCTGTTTTTT | CASGLLAGAHGELFF
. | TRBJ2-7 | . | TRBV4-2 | TGTGCCAGCAGCCAAGGCCAGGGTTACCGACACGAGCAGTACTTC | CASSQGQGYRHEQYF
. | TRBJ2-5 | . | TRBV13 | TGTGCCAGCAGCACTAGGAGGAGGCAAGAGACCCAGTACTTC | CASSTRRRQETQYF
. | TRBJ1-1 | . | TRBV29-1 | TGCAGCGTTGGACCGAACACTGAAGCTTTCTTT | CSVGPNTEAFF
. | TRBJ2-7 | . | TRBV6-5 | TGTGCCAGCAGTCGAGGGGGTTCCTACGAGCAGTACTTC | CASSRGGSYEQYF
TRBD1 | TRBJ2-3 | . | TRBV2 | TGTGCCAGCAGAGGGACAGGGGGCCCAGATACGCAGTATTTT | CASRGTGGPDTQYF
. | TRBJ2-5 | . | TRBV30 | TGTGCCTGGACCACTGGGCAGTGGGGAGAGACCCAGTACTTC | CAWTTGQWGETQYF
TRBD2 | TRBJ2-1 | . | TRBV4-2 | TGTGCCAGCAGCCTTCTAACTAGCGGGAGCTCCTACAATGAGCAGTTCTTC | CASSLLTSGSSYNEQFF
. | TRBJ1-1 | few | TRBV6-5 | TGTGCCAGCAGTTACGGGAACAGTGCGAACACTGAAGCTTTCTTT | CASSYGNSANTEAFF
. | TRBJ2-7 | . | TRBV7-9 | TGTGCCAGCAGCTTTGTCGGGGAGCAGTACTTC | CASSFVGEQYF
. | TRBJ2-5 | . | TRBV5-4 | TGTGCCAGCGAGGGAGACCAAGAGACCCAGTACTTC | CASEGDQETQYF
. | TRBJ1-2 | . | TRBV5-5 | TGTGCCAGCAGCTTGGATGCAGGTGGCTACACCTTC | CASSLDAGGYTF
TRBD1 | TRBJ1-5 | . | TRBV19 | TGTGCCAGTAGTGCCTGGGACAGGGGGACGCAGCCCCAGCATTTT | CASSAWDRGTQPQHF
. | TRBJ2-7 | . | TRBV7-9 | TGTGCCAGCAGCCACGGACAGACCTACGAGCAGTACTTC | CASSHGQTYEQYF
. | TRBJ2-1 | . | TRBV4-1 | TGCGCCAGCAGCCCCCTCGGGACCTACAATGAGCAGTTCTTC | CASSPLGTYNEQFF
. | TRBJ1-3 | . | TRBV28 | TGTGCCAGCAGTTTCGGGGGCTCTGGAAACACCATATATTTT | CASSFGGSGNTIYF
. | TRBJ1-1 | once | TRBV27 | TGTGCCAGCAGTTTAAGCGGCAGGAGGAACACTGAAGCTTTCTTT | CASSLSGRRNTEAFF
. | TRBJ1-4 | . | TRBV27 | TGTGCCAGCAGTTTAGAGGGCAGAGAGGAAAAACTGTTTTTT | CASSLEGREEKLFF
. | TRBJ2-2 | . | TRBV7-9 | TGTGCCAGCAGGGAAGAGCACTCCACCGGGGAGCTGTTTTTT | CASREEHSTGELFF
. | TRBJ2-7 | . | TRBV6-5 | TGTGCCAGCAGTTACTCGAATGGACAAGAAGTCTACGAGCAGTACTTC | CASSYSNGQEVYEQYF
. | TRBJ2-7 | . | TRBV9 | TGTGCCAGCAGCGTAGGTACAGGGAACTACGAGCAGTACTTC | CASSVGTGNYEQYF
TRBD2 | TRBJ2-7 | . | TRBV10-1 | TGCGCCAGCAGCGCAGGACAGGGACTAGCGATATTCCACGAGCAGTACTTC | CASSAGQGLAIFHEQYF
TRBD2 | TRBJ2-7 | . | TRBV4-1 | TGCGCCAGCAGCCGACCTAGCGGGGAAGGCTACGAGCAGTACTTC | CASSRPSGEGYEQYF
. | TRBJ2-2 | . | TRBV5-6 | TGTGCCAGCAGTCCCCTAGGGGTAGCCGGGGAGCTGTTTTTT | CASSPLGVAGELFF
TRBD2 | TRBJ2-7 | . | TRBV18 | TGTGCCAGCTCACCCGGGACTAGCGGCTCCTACGAGCAGTACTTC | CASSPGTSGSYEQYF